These 30 T cell receptor beta chains came from one sample sequenced in a study of blood T cell repertoires in COVID-19. Clones were read by immunoSEQ multiplex PCR, and TCRdb kept only the in-frame ones, dropping some. The top ten hold 12% of the sample, which has approximately 200,000 clones, roughly four fifths seen once. Sequencing was performed on PBMCs or T cells enriched from blood (not recorded which). The receptor set was obtained from a middle-aged man who had recovered from COVID-19.

This clone was seen more than once but under ten times. The chain is built from TRBV2 and TRBJ2-1; 10 positions match TRBD2. Trimming at V came to 8 bases and at J to 8 bases, leaving 9 bases not matched to a gene. The length of the CDR3 is 14 residues. The germline V gene has CDR1 SNHLY and CDR2 FYNNEI. The CDR3 sequence: CASFSLAGAHEQFF. CDR3 in DNA: TGTGCCAGCTTTAGTCTAGCGGGAGCTCATGAGCAGTTCTTC.

V is TRBV29-1 and J is TRBJ1-4; tentative D call: TRBD1 (5 bases). Germline V gene lookup returns CDR1 SQVTM and CDR2 ANQGSEA. V lost 5 bases and J lost 7, with 20 bases in between. This CDR3 has 15 residues. The CDR3 DNA reads as TGCAGCGTTTCTGACAAGGGGAGGTACGGTGAAAAACTGTTTTTT. It is translated as CSVSDKGRYGEKLFF.

The chain recombines TRBV7-9 with TRBJ1-2; maybe TRBD1 (5 bases). CDR1 SEHNR and CDR2 FQNEAQ come from the germline V gene (reference sequence). This CDR3 is 16 amino acids long. Deletions cut 3 bases from V and 0 bases from J, with 14 bases between. CDR3: CASSFGGSGTNYGYTF. CDR3 bases: TGTGCCAGCAGCTTCGGGGGGAGCGGGACTAACTATGGCTACACCTTC.

The V gene is TRBV18, the J gene TRBJ2-5, with 16 bases lining up with TRBD2. The V gene's germline CDR1 is KGHSH and CDR2 LQKENI. V was pared by 2 bases and J by 4 bases, with 4 bases of the junction left unmatched. This CDR3 has 17 residues. The CDR3 region is CASSPGTSGRARETQYF. CDR3 coding DNA: TGTGCCAGCTCACCAGGGACTAGCGGGAGGGCCAGAGAGACCCAGTACTTC.

The chain combines TRBV24-1 with TRBJ1-2; 8 bases are shared with TRBD1. The CDR3 has 14 residues. The V gene end was trimmed by 10 bases and the J gene end by 8 bases; junction bases not matched to a gene: 14. Germline loops: CDR1 KGHDR, CDR2 SFDVKD. The CDR3 bases are TGTGCCACACGGTCAGGGGGCGCGGGCGAAGGCTACACCTTC. Its translation: CATRSGGAGEGYTF.

The V call is TRBV5-5, the J call TRBJ1-1; 7 nucleotides agree with TRBD1. The CDR3 runs to 15 residues. Per the germline V gene, CDR1 is SGHKS and CDR2 is YYEKEE (reference sequence). V gave up 3 bases and J gave up 2 bases; unmatched junction bases: 7. CDR3 amino acids: CASSSWTGYNTEAFF. CDR3 coding DNA: TGTGCCAGCAGCTCCTGGACAGGATACAACACTGAAGCTTTCTTT.

This clone was seen just once. The gene calls are TRBV4-1 and TRBJ2-7; D is possibly TRBD2 (5 bases). Germline CDR1 MGHRA, CDR2 YSYEKL. The V end was cut by 1 base, the J end by 0 bases, with 10 bases between. The CDR3 is 15 amino acids. The CDR3 reads CASSQVTGSSYEQYF. The DNA for the CDR3 is TGCGCCAGCAGCCAAGTTACGGGGAGCTCCTACGAGCAGTACTTC.

The genes are TRBV4-3 and TRBJ2-3, with 7 bases matching TRBD2. V shed 0 bases and J 3 bases; nucleotides not matched to a gene: 3. Germline CDR1 LGHNA, CDR2 YSLEER. The CDR3 spans 15 residues. The CDR3 DNA follows: TGCGCCAGCAGCCAAGAGGGCGGGAGAACAGATACGCAGTATTTT. Protein product: CASSQEGGRTDTQYF.

The rearrangement joins TRBV7-8 to TRBJ1-5; D unclear. V lost 0 bases to trimming and J lost 5 bases, with 8 bases between them. There are 14 residues in the CDR3. CDR1 and CDR2 from the germline V gene are SGHVS and FQNEAQ. The CDR3 DNA reads TGTGCCAGCAGCTTAGCGTTTCGGGATCAGCCCCAGCATTTT. It codes for CASSLAFRDQPQHF.

Comment on this clone: The identical CDR3 is also encoded by other nucleotide sequences in the sample. The rearrangement uses TRBV7-3 and TRBJ2-1; 8 bases match TRBD2. Germline lookup yields CDR1 SGHTA and CDR2 FQGTGA. This CDR3 spans 14 amino acids. Trimming cost V 4 bases and J 10 bases; bases outside gene matches: 9. CDR3 coding DNA: TGTGCCAGCAGCTCTGGGACTAGACTAGACGAGCAGTTCTTC. Its translation: CASSSGTRLDEQFF. The full variable domain, rest sourced from reference TRBV7-3 and TRBJ2-1, is GAGVSQTPSNKVTEKGKYVELRCDPISGHTALYWYRQSLGQGPEFLIYFQGTGAADDSGLPNDRFFAVRPEGSVSTLKIQRTERGDSAVYLCASSSGTRLDEQFFGPGTRLTVL.

The chain links TRBV6-5 to TRBJ2-7; perhaps TRBD2 as D (6 bases). V was shortened by 10 bases and J by 5 bases, with 24 bases between the two germline ends. The germline V gene has CDR1 MNHEY and CDR2 SVGAGI. The CDR3 is 15 residues long. In DNA, the CDR3 is TGTGCCACCAGGTATCGGGACTCGGGGGATCACGAGCAGTACTTC. Amino acids: CATRYRDSGDHEQYF.

The genes are TRBV28 and TRBJ2-1; TRBD1 agrees at 8 bases. The CDR3 length is 15 residues. V lost 4 bases and J lost 5; bases outside the gene matches: 7. Looked up from germline, CDR1 is MDHEN and CDR2 is SYDVKM. The CDR3 bases are TGTGCCAGCAGTTCTCCCGGGACAGGCGACAATGAGCAGTTCTTC. This codes for CASSSPGTGDNEQFF.

This clone was recorded only once. The V call is TRBV29-1, the J call TRBJ2-1; TRBD2 aligns across 12 bases. V shed 4 bases and J 9 bases; nucleotides not matched to a gene: 7. The CDR3 contains 14 residues. The germline CDR1 and CDR2 sequences are SQVTM and ANQGSEA. CDR3 amino acids: CSVGSSGRAGEQFF. The DNA of the CDR3 is TGCAGCGTTGGATCTAGCGGGAGGGCCGGTGAGCAGTTCTTC.

The chain has TRBV5-8 and TRBJ2-7, with D perhaps matching TRBD1 (5 bases). Trimming took 3 bases from V and 5 from J, leaving 18 bases between them. The CDR3 runs 15 residues. Germline V lookup: CDR1 SGHTS, CDR2 YDEGEE. Here the CDR3 DNA reads TGTGCCAGCAGCTACCAGGGTGCAGGTGTGGACGAGCAGTACTTC. Encoded protein: CASSYQGAGVDEQYF.

This sequence joins TRBV7-9 and TRBJ1-1, with TRBD1 as a possible D gene (5 bases). The CDR3 consists of 15 residues. The germline gives CDR1 SEHNR, CDR2 FQNEAQ (reference sequence). The V end was cut by 4 bases, the J end by 1 base, with 13 bases between. In DNA form, the CDR3 reads TGTGCCAGCAGCTACTGGAGGGGAAGGAACACTGAAGCTTTCTTT. It specifies CASSYWRGRNTEAFF.

The chain has TRBV6-2 or TRBV6-3 and TRBJ1-2, with D maybe TRBD1 (6 bases). The germline gives CDR1 MNHEY, CDR2 SVGEGT. This CDR3 spans 13 amino acids. V lost 2 bases to trimming and J lost 4 bases, with 8 bases between them. The chain's CDR3 is CASSYNRVYGYTF. The CDR3, as DNA: TGTGCCAGCAGTTACAACAGGGTCTATGGCTACACCTTC.

CDR3 residues: CASTGHLNQPQHF. CDR3 nucleotides: TGTGCCAGCACAGGACACCTAAATCAGCCCCAGCATTTT. V and J are TRBV2 and TRBJ1-5; tentative D call: TRBD1 (5 bases). The V gene lost 7 bases and the J gene lost 4 bases, with 11 bases spanning the gap. Germline values: CDR1 SNHLY, CDR2 FYNNEI. The length of the CDR3 is 13 residues.

The chain combines TRBV10-3 with TRBJ1-2; 10 nucleotides line up with TRBD1. From germline, CDR1 is ENHRY and CDR2 SYGVKD. V shed 2 bases and J 6 bases; nucleotides not matched to a gene: 3. This CDR3 contains 14 residues. The CDR3 sequence: CAISEGQGEHGYTF. In DNA form, the CDR3 reads TGTGCCATCAGTGAGGGACAGGGGGAACATGGCTACACCTTC.

The chain uses TRBV30 and TRBJ1-5; 9 nucleotides match TRBD1. The germline V gene has CDR1 GTSNPN and CDR2 SVGIG (reference sequence). V trimming: 2 bases; J trimming: 7 bases; junction bases outside the gene matches: 12. CDR3 length: 16 amino acids. CDR3 coding DNA: TGTGCCTGGAGTCCCCCCAGGGACAGGGTGAGCCAGCCCCAGCATTTT. It is translated as CAWSPPRDRVSQPQHF.

This clone is a singleton in its sample. The chain has TRBV27 and TRBJ1-6, with D perhaps TRBD1 (5 bases). The CDR3 spans 14 residues. Germline loops: CDR1 MNHEY, CDR2 SMNVEV (reference sequence). V lost 3 bases, J lost 10 bases, and 13 bases lay in between. The CDR3 DNA sequence: TGTGCCAGCAGTTTGGCAGGGTGGGGATCACCCCTCCACTTT. Translated, it gives CASSLAGWGSPLHF.

The chain carries TRBV11-2 and TRBJ1-1; 7 bases map to TRBD1. The trim removed 1 base at V and 5 bases at J, leaving 1 base unmatched. The CDR3 has 13 amino acids. Looked up from germline, CDR1 is SGHAT and CDR2 is FQNNGV. The CDR3 coding sequence is TGTGCCAGCAGCTTAGCCAGGGGGACTGAAGCTTTCTTT. Its protein product is CASSLARGTEAFF.

The chain uses TRBV13 and TRBJ1-2, with TRBD1 matching over 7 bases. V shed 10 bases, J shed 4 bases, and the junction held 15 bases outside the gene matches. The CDR3 totals 15 residues. Germline values: CDR1 PRHDT, CDR2 FYEKMQ (reference sequence). The DNA of the CDR3 is TGTGCCACCAGAAGGCAGGGGGAATCTGGCTATGGCTACACCTTC. Translation gives CATRRQGESGYGYTF.

CDR3 loop: CASSLEGRVDYGYTF. CDR3 DNA: TGCGCCAGCAGCTTGGAGGGCAGGGTCGACTATGGCTACACCTTC. The J gene is TRBJ1-2, the V gene TRBV5-1, with D tentatively TRBD1 (5 bases). The CDR3 has 15 amino acids. The ends were cut back, 0 bases at V and 3 bases at J, with 12 bases in the middle. Germline loops: CDR1 SGHRS, CDR2 YFSETQ. The entire variable domain, with the rest obtained from reference TRBV5-1 and TRBJ1-2, is as follows: KAGVTQTPRYLIKTRGQQVTLSCSPISGHRSVSWYQQTPGQGLQFLFEYFSETQRNKGNFPGRFSGRQFSNSRSEMNVSTLELGDSALYLCASSLEGRVDYGYTFGSGTRLTVV.

The gene calls are TRBV18 and TRBJ1-1; TRBD1 aligns across 7 bases. Germline V gene lookup returns CDR1 KGHSH and CDR2 LQKENI. The CDR3 contains 14 residues. Trimming at V came to 4 bases and at J to 5 bases, leaving 7 bases not matched to a gene. The CDR3 bases are TGTGCCAGCTCACGGACAGGCCAGGGGACTGAAGCTTTCTTT. This sequence encodes CASSRTGQGTEAFF.

This clone was seen a handful of times. The chain uses TRBV7-3 and TRBJ2-3; 7 bases fit TRBD2. From germline, CDR1 is SGHTA and CDR2 FQGTGA. The CDR3 length is 14 residues. V dropped 5 bases and J dropped 1; count of bases not matched to a gene: 3. CDR3 in amino acids: CASSQGLGTDTQYF. The CDR3 coding sequence is TGTGCCAGCAGCCAAGGACTAGGCACAGATACGCAGTATTTT.

The V call is TRBV6-2 or TRBV6-3, the J call TRBJ1-1; 10 bases are shared with TRBD1. CDR3 length: 14 residues. Trimming cost V 5 bases and J 4 bases; bases outside gene matches: 4. Germline V gene lookup returns CDR1 MNHEY and CDR2 SVGEGT. The CDR3 bases are TGTGCCAGCAGTACCCGGACAGGGGGCACTGAAGCTTTCTTT. Amino acid sequence: CASSTRTGGTEAFF.

The chain carries TRBV6-1 and TRBJ2-7; the match to TRBD1 covers 9 bases. This CDR3 has 15 amino acids. V was pared by 0 bases and J by 11 bases, with 11 bases of the junction left unmatched. Germline CDR1 and CDR2: MNHNS and SASEGT. This CDR3 is CASSEAGQGGGEEYV. The CDR3 DNA follows: TGTGCCAGCAGTGAAGCGGGACAGGGTGGTGGGGAGGAGTACGTC.

In its sample, this clone was seen once. This chain joins TRBV7-2 and TRBJ1-5; possible D gene TRBD1, 5 bases. This CDR3 is built from 13 residues. Per the germline V gene, CDR1 is SGHTA and CDR2 is FQGNSA. Trimming cost V 6 bases and J 7 bases, with 13 bases left between them. In DNA, the CDR3 is TGTGCCAGCAGTCTTGACAGAGGACAGCCCCAGCATTTT. Translating it yields CASSLDRGQPQHF.

CDR3 amino acids: CATTRMGEGYNEQFF. For the CDR3, the DNA is TGTGCCACCACCCGGATGGGGGAGGGATACAATGAGCAGTTCTTC. The chain joins TRBV27 to TRBJ2-1; 7 bases match TRBD2. The CDR3 consists of 15 residues. J lost 4 bases, V lost 10 bases, and 13 bases had no gene match. CDR1 and CDR2 (germline): MNHEY, SMNVEV (reference sequence).

The chain uses TRBV4-1 and TRBJ1-3, with D hard to call. Between the trimmed V and J ends, which lost 1 base and 3 bases, there was a span of 19 bases. Germline V lookup: CDR1 MGHRA, CDR2 YSYEKL. The CDR3 is 18 amino acids. CDR3 DNA: TGCGCCAGCAGCCAAGGGGTATTGCGGCGGGTTGGTGGAAACACCATATATTTT. Translating it yields CASSQGVLRRVGGNTIYF.